This is a list of T cell receptor beta chains from one sample in a study of T cell responses to AZD1222 COVID-19 vaccine. The method was immunoSEQ multiplex PCR; TCRdb's version includes in-frame clones alone and lacks a portion of them. The data hold about 99,000 clones, with 86% observed a single time. Specimen: peripheral blood, collected 28 days after the second dose of the MenACWY control vaccine. The receptors were sampled from an adult who received the MenACWY meningococcal vaccine as a control. CDR3s include the opening cysteine and the closing phenylalanine or tryptophan. D genes are given only for firm matches. A clone size is listed for some rows: how often the clone was seen (once, few, many), or a class if it is expanded.

D,length,V,size,J,DNA,CDR3
NA,16,TRBV5-4,NA,TRBJ2-5,TGTGCCAGCAGCTTTGCTCCCGGGCAAGGCGGGGAGACCCAGTACTTC,CASSFAPGQGGETQYF
TRBD1,15,TRBV5-1,once,TRBJ2-7,TGCGCCAGCAGCTTGGAAGGGACAGGGGTTTACGAGCAGTACTTC,CASSLEGTGVYEQYF
TRBD2,16,TRBV15,NA,TRBJ2-2,TGTGCCACCAGCAGAGAGCGGCGGGGGGGCCCCTGGGAGCTGTTTTTT,CATSRERRGGPWELFF
TRBD1,15,TRBV19,NA,TRBJ2-7,TGTGCCAGTAGTATTGCGACCGGGACAGGGTACGAGCAGTACTTC,CASSIATGTGYEQYF
NA,13,TRBV18,NA,TRBJ1-4,TGTGCCAGCTCACCGCGGGGGGGTGAAAAACTGTTTTTT,CASSPRGGEKLFF
NA,14,TRBV19,few,TRBJ2-2,TGTGCCAGTAGTGTGAGTAGAAACACCGGGGAGCTGTTTTTT,CASSVSRNTGELFF
NA,12,TRBV19,NA,TRBJ1-6,TGTGCCAGCCGGGCGAATAATTCACCCCTCCACTTT,CASRANNSPLHF
TRBD2,14,TRBV7-3,NA,TRBJ2-5,TGTGCCAGCAGCCCAGCGGGGGGGAAGGAGACCCAGTACTTC,CASSPAGGKETQYF
NA,11,TRBV2,NA,TRBJ2-5,TGTGCCAGCAGCAGGGAAGAGACCCAGTACTTC,CASSREETQYF
NA,17,TRBV4-1,NA,TRBJ2-6,TGCGCCAGCAGCCCCCAGGAAAGGGGCAGTGGGGCCAACGTCCTGACTTTC,CASSPQERGSGANVLTF
NA,14,TRBV19,NA,TRBJ2-6,TGTGCCAGTAGTCTCTCCCCTGGGGCCAACGTCCTGACTTTC,CASSLSPGANVLTF
TRBD1,16,TRBV28,NA,TRBJ1-5,TGTGCCAGCAGTTCCCCGGGACAGGGGTGGGGACAGCCCCAGCATTTT,CASSSPGQGWGQPQHF
TRBD2,15,TRBV27,few,TRBJ2-5,TGTGCCAGCAGCGCTAGCGGGGGGGCCGCGGAGACCCAGTACTTC,CASSASGGAAETQYF
TRBD1,14,TRBV7-2,NA,TRBJ2-7,TGTGCCAGCAGCCCGGACAGGGGGCGACGCGAGCAGTACTTC,CASSPDRGRREQYF
NA,15,TRBV5-1,NA,TRBJ1-1,TGCGCCAGCACTATGGATGGGGGCGAGAACACTGAAGCTTTCTTT,CASTMDGGENTEAFF
NA,13,TRBV6-5,NA,TRBJ1-2,TGTGCCAGCAGCGACCAGGGAACGGTGGGCTACACCTTC,CASSDQGTVGYTF
NA,13,TRBV18,once,TRBJ2-3,TGTGCCAGCTCACCGTCAAGGGGGGATACGCAGTATTTT,CASSPSRGDTQYF
NA,13,TRBV7-2,once,TRBJ1-1,TGTGCCAGCATATCCACCATGAACACTGAAGCTTTCTTT,CASISTMNTEAFF
TRBD1,17,TRBV7-2,NA,TRBJ1-2,TGTGCCAGCAGCTTAGCCGGGACAGGGAGCGGGGACTATGGCTACACCTTC,CASSLAGTGSGDYGYTF
NA,13,TRBV5-8,NA,TRBJ2-2,TGTGCCAGCAGCCCTGAGAACACCGGGGAGCTGTTTTTT,CASSPENTGELFF
TRBD1,15,TRBV3-1/TRBV3-2,NA,TRBJ1-2,TGTGCCAGCAGCCAAGAAGGGACAGGGCCCTATGGCTACACCTTC,CASSQEGTGPYGYTF
TRBD2,15,TRBV11-2,NA,TRBJ2-5,TGTGCCAGCAGCTTATCGAGCGGGGTACAAGAGACCCAGTACTTC,CASSLSSGVQETQYF
TRBD1,13,TRBV19,NA,TRBJ1-2,TGTGCCAGTAGGATGGGACAGAACTATGGCTACACCTTC,CASRMGQNYGYTF
NA,16,TRBV5-1,once,TRBJ1-4,TGCGCCAGCAGCTTGGCCACAGGTGCAACTAATGAAAAACTGTTTTTT,CASSLATGATNEKLFF
NA,15,TRBV9,NA,TRBJ2-1,TGTGCCAGCAGCCCCCACTGGAGAGCCTACAATGAGCAGTTCTTC,CASSPHWRAYNEQFF
NA,15,TRBV14,NA,TRBJ2-6,TGTGCCAGCAGCCGGAGTGTAGCTGGGGCCAACGTCCTGACTTTC,CASSRSVAGANVLTF
TRBD2,16,TRBV29-1,NA,TRBJ2-1,TGCAGCGTTGAAGGATTGGGACTAGCGGGGGTAAATGAGCAGTTCTTC,CSVEGLGLAGVNEQFF
TRBD2,17,TRBV5-6,NA,TRBJ2-1,TGTGCCAGCAGCCTATATATATCCCCAGCGGGGTCTAATGAGCAGTTCTTC,CASSLYISPAGSNEQFF
TRBD2,15,TRBV10-3,NA,TRBJ2-2,TGTGCCATCAGTGAGTCTTCGGGAGGCACCGGGGAGCTGTTTTTT,CAISESSGGTGELFF
NA,12,TRBV2,NA,TRBJ1-1,TGTGCCAGCACCAGGGAGAACACTGAAGCTTTCTTT,CASTRENTEAFF
TRBD1,15,TRBV15,NA,TRBJ1-2,TGTGCCACCAGCCGATCGAGACAGGGAGAGGGAGGCTACACCTTC,CATSRSRQGEGGYTF
TRBD1,13,TRBV2,NA,TRBJ1-2,TGTGCCAGCAATAGACAGGGAATGGGTGGCTACACCTTC,CASNRQGMGGYTF
TRBD2,15,TRBV27,NA,TRBJ2-1,TGTGCCAGCAGCCGCTCTGCGGGGGGGTACAATGAGCAGTTCTTC,CASSRSAGGYNEQFF
NA,13,TRBV6-5,NA,TRBJ2-7,TGTGCCAGCAGTCGGGGGGCCTCCTACGAGCAGTACTTC,CASSRGASYEQYF
NA,15,TRBV5-4,NA,TRBJ2-7,TGTGCCAGCAGCTTACAACAGGGCGGAACCTACGAGCAGTACTTC,CASSLQQGGTYEQYF
NA,13,TRBV28,NA,TRBJ1-2,TGTGCCAGCAGGGTGACAGCTAACTATGGCTACACCTTC,CASRVTANYGYTF
TRBD1,14,TRBV6-2/TRBV6-3,few,TRBJ2-1,TGTGCCAGCAGTACTCGGACAGGGAACGATGAGCAGTTCTTC,CASSTRTGNDEQFF
TRBD1,17,TRBV4-1,NA,TRBJ2-2,TGCGCCAGCAGCCAAGTACGAGGGGGCGACGGGACCGGGGAGCTGTTTTTT,CASSQVRGGDGTGELFF
NA,13,TRBV29-1,NA,TRBJ1-5,TGCAGCGCGATAACAGGGTTCAATCAGCCCCAGCATTTT,CSAITGFNQPQHF
NA,15,TRBV4-1,few,TRBJ2-7,TGCGCCAGCAGCCCCTCTATGACAGGTCCCTACGAGCAGTACTTC,CASSPSMTGPYEQYF